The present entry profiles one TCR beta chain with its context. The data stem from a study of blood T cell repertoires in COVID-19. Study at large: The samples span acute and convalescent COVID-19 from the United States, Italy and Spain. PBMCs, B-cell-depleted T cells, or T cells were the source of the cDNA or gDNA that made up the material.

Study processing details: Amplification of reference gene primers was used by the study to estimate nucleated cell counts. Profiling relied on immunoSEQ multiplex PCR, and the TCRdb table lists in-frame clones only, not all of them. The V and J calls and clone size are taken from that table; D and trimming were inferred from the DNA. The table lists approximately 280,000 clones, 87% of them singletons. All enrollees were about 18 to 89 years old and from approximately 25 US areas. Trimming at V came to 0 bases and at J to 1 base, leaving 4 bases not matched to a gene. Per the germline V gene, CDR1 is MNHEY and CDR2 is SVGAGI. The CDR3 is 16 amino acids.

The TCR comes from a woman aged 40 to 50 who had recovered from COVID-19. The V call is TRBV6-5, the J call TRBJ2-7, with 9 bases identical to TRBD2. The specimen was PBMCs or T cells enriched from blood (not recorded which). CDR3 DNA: TGTGCCAGCAGTTACTCGGTAGCGGGAGCGTCCTACGAGCAGTACTTC. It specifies CASSYSVAGASYEQYF.